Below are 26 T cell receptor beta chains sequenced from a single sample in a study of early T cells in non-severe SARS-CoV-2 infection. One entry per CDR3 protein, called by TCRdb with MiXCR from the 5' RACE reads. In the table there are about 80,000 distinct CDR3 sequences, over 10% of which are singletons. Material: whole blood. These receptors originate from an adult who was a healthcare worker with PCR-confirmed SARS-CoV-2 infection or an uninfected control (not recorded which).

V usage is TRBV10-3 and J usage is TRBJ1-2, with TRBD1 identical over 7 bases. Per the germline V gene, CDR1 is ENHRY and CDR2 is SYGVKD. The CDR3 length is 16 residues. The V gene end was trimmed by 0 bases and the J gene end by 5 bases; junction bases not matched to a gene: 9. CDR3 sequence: CAISESGTARSYGYTF. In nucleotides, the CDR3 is TGTGCCATCAGTGAGTCGGGGACAGCCAGATCTTATGGCTACACCTTC.

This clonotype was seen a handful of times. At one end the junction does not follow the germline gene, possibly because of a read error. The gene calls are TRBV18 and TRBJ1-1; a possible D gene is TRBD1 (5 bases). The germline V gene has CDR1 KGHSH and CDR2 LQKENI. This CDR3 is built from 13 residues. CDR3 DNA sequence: TGTGCCAGCTCTCCTGGGGTGGACACCGAAGCTTTCTTT. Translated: CASSPGVDTEAFF.

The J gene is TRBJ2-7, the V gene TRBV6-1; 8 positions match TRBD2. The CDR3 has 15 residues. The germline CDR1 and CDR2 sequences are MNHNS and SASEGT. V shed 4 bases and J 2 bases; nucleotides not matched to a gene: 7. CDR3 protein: CASSARTAGAYEQYF. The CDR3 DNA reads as TGTGCCAGCAGTGCCCGGACAGCGGGGGCCTACGAGCAGTACTTC.

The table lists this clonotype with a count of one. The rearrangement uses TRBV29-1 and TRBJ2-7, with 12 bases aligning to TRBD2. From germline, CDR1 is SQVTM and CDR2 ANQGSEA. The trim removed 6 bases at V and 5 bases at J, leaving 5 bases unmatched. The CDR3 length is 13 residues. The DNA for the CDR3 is TGCAGCGTGACTAGCGGGAGTTCGGACGAGCAGTACTTC. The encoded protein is CSVTSGSSDEQYF.

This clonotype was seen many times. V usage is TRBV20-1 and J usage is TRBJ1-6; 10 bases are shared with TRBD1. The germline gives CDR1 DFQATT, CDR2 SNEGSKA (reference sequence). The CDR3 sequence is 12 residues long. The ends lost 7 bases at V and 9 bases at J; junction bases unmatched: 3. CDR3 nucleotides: TGCAGTGGACAGGGGGCATTTTCACCCCTCCACTTT. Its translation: CSGQGAFSPLHF.

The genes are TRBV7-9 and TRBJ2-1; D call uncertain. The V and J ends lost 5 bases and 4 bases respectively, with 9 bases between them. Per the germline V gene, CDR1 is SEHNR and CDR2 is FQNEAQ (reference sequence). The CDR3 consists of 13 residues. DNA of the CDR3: TGTGCCAGCAGCCCCCCCGGGTACAATGAGCAGTTCTTC. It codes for CASSPPGYNEQFF. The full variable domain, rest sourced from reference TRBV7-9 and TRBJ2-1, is DTGVSQNPRHKITKRGQNVTFRCDPISEHNRLYWYRQTLGQGPEFLTYFQNEAQLEKSRLLSDRFSAERPKGSFSTLEIQRTEQGDSAMYLCASSPPGYNEQFFGPGTRLTVL.

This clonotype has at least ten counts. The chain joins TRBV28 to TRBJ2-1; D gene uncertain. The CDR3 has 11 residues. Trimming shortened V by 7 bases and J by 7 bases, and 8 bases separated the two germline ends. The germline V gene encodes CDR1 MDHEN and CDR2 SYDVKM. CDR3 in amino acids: CASISPNEQFF. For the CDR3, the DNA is TGTGCCAGCATCTCCCCAAATGAGCAGTTCTTC.

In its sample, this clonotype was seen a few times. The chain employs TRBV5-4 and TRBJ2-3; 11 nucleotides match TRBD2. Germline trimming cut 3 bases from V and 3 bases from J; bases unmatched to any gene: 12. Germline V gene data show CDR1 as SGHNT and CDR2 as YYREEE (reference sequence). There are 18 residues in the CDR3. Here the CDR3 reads CASSSTSGVQSVTDTQYF. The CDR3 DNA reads TGTGCCAGCAGCTCGACTAGCGGGGTACAAAGTGTAACAGATACGCAGTATTTT.

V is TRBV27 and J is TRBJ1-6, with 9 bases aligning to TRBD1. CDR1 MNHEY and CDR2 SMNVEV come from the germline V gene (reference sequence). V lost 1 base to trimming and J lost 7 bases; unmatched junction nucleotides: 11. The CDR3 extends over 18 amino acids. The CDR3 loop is CASSLYPLGTGGNSPLHF. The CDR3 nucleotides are TGTGCCAGCAGTTTATACCCCCTGGGAACAGGGGGCAATTCACCCCTCCACTTT.

Here the CDR3 DNA reads TGTGCCAGCAGTTCGCCTCTAGCGGGGGGCACAGATACGCAGTATTTT. This encodes CASSSPLAGGTDTQYF. The chain is built from TRBV6-5 and TRBJ2-3, with 10 bases fitting TRBD2. Germline V lookup: CDR1 MNHEY, CDR2 SVGAGI. The trim removed 4 bases at V and 1 base at J, leaving 5 bases unmatched. The CDR3 is 16 residues long.

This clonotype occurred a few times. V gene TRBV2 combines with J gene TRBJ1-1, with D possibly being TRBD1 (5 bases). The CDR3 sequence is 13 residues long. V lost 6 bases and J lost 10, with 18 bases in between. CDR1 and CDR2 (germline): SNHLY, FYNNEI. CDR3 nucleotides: TGTGCCAGCAGACTTACGTCGGACACAAGAGCTTTCTTT. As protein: CASRLTSDTRAFF. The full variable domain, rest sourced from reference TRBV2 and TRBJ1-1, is EPEVTQTPSHQVTQMGQEVILRCVPISNHLYFYWYRQILGQKVEFLVSFYNNEISEKSEIFDDQFSVERPDGSNFTLKIRSTKLEDSAMYFCASRLTSDTRAFFGQGTRLTVV.

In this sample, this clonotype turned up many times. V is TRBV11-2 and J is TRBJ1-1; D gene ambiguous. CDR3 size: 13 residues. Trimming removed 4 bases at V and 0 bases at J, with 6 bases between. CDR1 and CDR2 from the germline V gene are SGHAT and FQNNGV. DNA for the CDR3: TGTGCCAGCAGCTCTAACATGAACACTGAAGCTTTCTTT. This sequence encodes CASSSNMNTEAFF.

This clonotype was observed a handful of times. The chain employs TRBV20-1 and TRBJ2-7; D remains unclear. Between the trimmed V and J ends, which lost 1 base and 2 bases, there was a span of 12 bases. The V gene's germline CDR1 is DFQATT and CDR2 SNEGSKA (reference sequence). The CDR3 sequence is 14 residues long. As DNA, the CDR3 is TGCAGTGCTAGAGGCTTCGGATCTCCCTACGAGCAGTACTTC. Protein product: CSARGFGSPYEQYF.

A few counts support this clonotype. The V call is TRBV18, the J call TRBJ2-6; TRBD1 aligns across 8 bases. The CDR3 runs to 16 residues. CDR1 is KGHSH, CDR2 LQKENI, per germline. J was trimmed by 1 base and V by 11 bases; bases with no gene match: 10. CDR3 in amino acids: CASNGRGRSGANVLTF. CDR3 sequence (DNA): TGTGCCTCAAATGGCAGGGGGCGTTCTGGGGCCAACGTCCTGACTTTC.

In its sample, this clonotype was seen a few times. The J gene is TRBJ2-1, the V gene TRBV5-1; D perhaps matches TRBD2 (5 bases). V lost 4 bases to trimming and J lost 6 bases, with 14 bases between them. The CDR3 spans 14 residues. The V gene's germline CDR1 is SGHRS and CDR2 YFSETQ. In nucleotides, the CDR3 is TGCGCCAGCAGCAACCGGACTTCCCTCAATGAGCAGTTCTTC. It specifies CASSNRTSLNEQFF.

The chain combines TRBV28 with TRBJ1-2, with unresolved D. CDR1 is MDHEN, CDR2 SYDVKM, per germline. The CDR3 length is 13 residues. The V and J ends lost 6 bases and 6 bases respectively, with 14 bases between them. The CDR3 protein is CASSPRRTDGYTF. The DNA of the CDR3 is TGTGCCAGCAGCCCCCGACGGACTGATGGCTACACCTTC.

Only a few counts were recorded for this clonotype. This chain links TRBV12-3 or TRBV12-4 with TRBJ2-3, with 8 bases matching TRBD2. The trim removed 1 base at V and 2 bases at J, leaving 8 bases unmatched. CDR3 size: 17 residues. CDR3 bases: TGTGCCAGCAGTTTAGATCTAGCGGGTATATTCACAGATACGCAGTATTTT. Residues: CASSLDLAGIFTDTQYF.

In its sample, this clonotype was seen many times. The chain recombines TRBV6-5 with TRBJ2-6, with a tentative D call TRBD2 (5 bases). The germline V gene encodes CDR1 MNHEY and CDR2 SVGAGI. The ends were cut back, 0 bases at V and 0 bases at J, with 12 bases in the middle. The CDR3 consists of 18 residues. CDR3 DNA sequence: TGTGCCAGCAGTTACTCCGTGACTACCGTCTCTGGGGCCAACGTCCTGACTTTC. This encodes CASSYSVTTVSGANVLTF.

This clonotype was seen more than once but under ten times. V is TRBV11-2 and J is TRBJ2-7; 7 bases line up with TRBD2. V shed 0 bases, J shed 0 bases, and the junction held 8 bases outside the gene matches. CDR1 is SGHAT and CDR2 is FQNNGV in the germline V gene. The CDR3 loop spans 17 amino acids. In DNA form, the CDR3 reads TGTGCCAGCAGCTTAGATCCCCCGGCTAGCGGCTCCTACGAGCAGTACTTC. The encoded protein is CASSLDPPASGSYEQYF. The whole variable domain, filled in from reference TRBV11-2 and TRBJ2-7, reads EAGVAQSPRYKIIEKRQSVAFWCNPISGHATLYWYQQILGQGPKLLIQFQNNGVVDDSQLPKDRFSAERLKGVDSTLKIQPAKLEDSAVYLCASSLDPPASGSYEQYFGPGTRLTVT.

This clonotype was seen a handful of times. CDR3 sequence (DNA): TGTGCCAGCAGTTTTGGGTTATCTGGAAACACCATATATTTT. Translated: CASSFGLSGNTIYF. This sequence joins TRBV28 and TRBJ1-3; D unclear. The germline V gene encodes CDR1 MDHEN and CDR2 SYDVKM. The V gene lost 3 bases and the J gene lost 1 base, with 7 bases spanning the gap. This CDR3 has 14 amino acids.

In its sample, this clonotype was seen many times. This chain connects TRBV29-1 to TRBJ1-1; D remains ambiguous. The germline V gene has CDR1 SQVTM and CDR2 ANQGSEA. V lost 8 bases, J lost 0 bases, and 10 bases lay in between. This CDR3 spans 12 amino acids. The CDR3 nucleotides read TGCAGCCCGCGGCGCATGAACACTGAAGCTTTCTTT. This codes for CSPRRMNTEAFF. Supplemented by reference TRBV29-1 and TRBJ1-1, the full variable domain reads SAVISQKPSRDICQRGTSLTIQCQVDSQVTMMFWYRQQPGQSLTLIATANQGSEATYESGFVIDKFPISRPNLTFSTLTVSNMSPEDSSIYLCSPRRMNTEAFFGQGTRLTVV.

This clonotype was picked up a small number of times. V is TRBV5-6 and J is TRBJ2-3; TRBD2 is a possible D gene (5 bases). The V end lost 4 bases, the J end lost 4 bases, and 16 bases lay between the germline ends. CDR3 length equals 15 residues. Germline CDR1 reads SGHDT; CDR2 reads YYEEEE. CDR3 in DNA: TGTGCCAGCAGCCTAACGGGCAGGAGGTCAGATACGCAGTATTTT. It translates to CASSLTGRRSDTQYF.

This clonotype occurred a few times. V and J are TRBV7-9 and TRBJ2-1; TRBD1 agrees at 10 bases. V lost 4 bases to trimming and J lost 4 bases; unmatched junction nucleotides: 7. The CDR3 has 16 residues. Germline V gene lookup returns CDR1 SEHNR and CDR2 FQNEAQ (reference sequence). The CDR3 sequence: CASSSPGQGLYNEQFF. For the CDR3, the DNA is TGTGCCAGCAGCTCGCCGGGACAGGGGTTGTACAATGAGCAGTTCTTC.

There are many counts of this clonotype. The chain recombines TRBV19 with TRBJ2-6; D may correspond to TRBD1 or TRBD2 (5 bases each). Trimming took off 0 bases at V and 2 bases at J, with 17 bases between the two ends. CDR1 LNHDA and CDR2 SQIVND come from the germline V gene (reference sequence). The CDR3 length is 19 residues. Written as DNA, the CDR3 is TGTGCCAGTAGTATAGAGGGTCGCAGGGAGAGGCCTGGGGCCAACGTCCTGACTTTC. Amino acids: CASSIEGRRERPGANVLTF.

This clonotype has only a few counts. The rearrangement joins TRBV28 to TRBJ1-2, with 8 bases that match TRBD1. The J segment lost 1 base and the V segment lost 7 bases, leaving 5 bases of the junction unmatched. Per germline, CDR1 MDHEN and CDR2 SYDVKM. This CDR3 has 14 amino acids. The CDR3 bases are TGTGCCAGCAAAAGGACAGGGATTAACTATGGCTACACCTTC. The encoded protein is CASKRTGINYGYTF.

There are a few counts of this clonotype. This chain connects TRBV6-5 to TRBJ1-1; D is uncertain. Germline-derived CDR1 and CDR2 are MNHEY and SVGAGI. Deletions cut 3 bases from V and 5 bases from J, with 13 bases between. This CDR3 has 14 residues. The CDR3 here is CASSYSRAETEAFF. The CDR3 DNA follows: TGTGCCAGCAGTTATTCGAGGGCTGAGACTGAAGCTTTCTTT.